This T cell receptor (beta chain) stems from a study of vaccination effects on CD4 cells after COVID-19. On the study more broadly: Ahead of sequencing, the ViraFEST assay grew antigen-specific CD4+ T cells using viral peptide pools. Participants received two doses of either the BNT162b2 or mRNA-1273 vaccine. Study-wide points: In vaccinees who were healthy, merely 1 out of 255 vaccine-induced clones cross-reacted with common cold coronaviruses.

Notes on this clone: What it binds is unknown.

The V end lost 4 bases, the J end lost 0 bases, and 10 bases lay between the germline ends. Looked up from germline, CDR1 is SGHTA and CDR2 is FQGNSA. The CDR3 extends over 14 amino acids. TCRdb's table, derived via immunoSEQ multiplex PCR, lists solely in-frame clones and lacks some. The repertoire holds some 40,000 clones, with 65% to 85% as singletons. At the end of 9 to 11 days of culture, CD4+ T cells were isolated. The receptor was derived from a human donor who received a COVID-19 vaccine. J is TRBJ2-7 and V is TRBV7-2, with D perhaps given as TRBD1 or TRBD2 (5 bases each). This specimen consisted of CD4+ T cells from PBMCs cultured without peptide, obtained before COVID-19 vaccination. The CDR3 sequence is CASSSRGPSYEQYF. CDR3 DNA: TGTGCCAGCAGCTCGAGGGGTCCCTCCTACGAGCAGTACTTC.